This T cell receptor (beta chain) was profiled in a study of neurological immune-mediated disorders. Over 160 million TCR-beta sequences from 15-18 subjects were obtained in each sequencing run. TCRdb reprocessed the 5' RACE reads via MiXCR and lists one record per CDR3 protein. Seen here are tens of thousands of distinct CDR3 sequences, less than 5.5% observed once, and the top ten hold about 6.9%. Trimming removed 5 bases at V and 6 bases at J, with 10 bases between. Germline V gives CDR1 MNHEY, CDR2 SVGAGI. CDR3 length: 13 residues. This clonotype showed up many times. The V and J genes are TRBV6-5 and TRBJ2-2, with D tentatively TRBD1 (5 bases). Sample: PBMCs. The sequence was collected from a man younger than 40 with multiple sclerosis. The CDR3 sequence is CASSRGGAGELFF. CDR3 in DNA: TGTGCCAGCAGTAGGGGTGGGGCCGGGGAGCTGTTTTTT.